Shown below are 17 T cell receptor beta chains from a single sample sequenced in a study of shared clonotypes between healthy human individuals. The naive CD8 fraction comprised CD45RO-negative cells positively selected for CCR7 and excluded terminally differentiated effector memory CD45RA+ cells. TCRdb keeps only in-frame clones here, not all; method: immunoSEQ multiplex PCR. The table records some 580,000 clones, roughly 98% of them present only once. The sequencing input was naive CD8+ T cells sorted from blood. Receptors originate from a man younger than 40 in good health.

The chain joins TRBV29-1 to TRBJ2-7; TRBD2 matches at 8 bases. The germline gives CDR1 SQVTM, CDR2 ANQGSEA. After removal of 1 base from V and 2 bases from J, the junction contained 7 bases not matched to a gene. CDR3 size: 15 residues. The CDR3 region is CSVEVPGLVTYEQYF. The CDR3, as DNA: TGCAGCGTTGAAGTCCCGGGACTAGTAACCTACGAGCAGTACTTC.

The chain recombines TRBV29-1 with TRBJ2-3, with D perhaps TRBD2 (6 bases). CDR3 length: 14 amino acids. Germline V gene data show CDR1 as SQVTM and CDR2 as ANQGSEA. V was shortened by 3 bases and J by 1 base, with 11 bases between the two germline ends. Here the CDR3 DNA reads TGCAGCGTTGATGGAGGCGGGGGCACAGATACGCAGTATTTT. This gives the protein CSVDGGGGTDTQYF.

The gene calls are TRBV5-4 and TRBJ2-7; 7 bases map to TRBD1. CDR1 and CDR2 from the germline V gene are SGHNT and YYREEE (reference sequence). The CDR3 has 14 residues. The ends lost 0 bases at V and 3 bases at J; junction bases unmatched: 3. The CDR3 protein is CASSLDGTDYEQYF. The CDR3 coding sequence is TGTGCCAGCAGCTTGGATGGGACAGACTACGAGCAGTACTTC.

The gene calls are TRBV6-5 and TRBJ2-5; 12 positions match TRBD2. V lost 1 base and J lost 3; bases outside the gene matches: 3. Germline V CDR1 and CDR2: MNHEY, SVGAGI. This CDR3 has 16 residues. The CDR3 nucleotides read TGTGCCAGCAGTTACTGGCTAGCGGGAGGGGAAGAGACCCAGTACTTC. Protein product: CASSYWLAGGEETQYF.

The gene calls are TRBV7-9 and TRBJ2-3; 11 bases align to TRBD1. V lost 5 bases and J lost 1; bases outside the gene matches: 5. The germline V gene has CDR1 SEHNR and CDR2 FQNEAQ (reference sequence). The CDR3 spans 16 residues. CDR3 bases: TGTGCCAGCAGCACGGACAGGGGGCATCGCACAGATACGCAGTATTTT. This translates into CASSTDRGHRTDTQYF.

The chain links TRBV11-2 to TRBJ2-3, with D maybe TRBD2 (5 bases). The length of the CDR3 is 15 residues. Germline CDR1 SGHAT, CDR2 FQNNGV. Trimming shortened V by 1 base and J by 1 base, and 9 bases separated the two germline ends. The CDR3 sequence is CASSLGFSGTDTQYF. CDR3 DNA sequence: TGTGCCAGCAGCTTAGGCTTTAGCGGCACAGATACGCAGTATTTT. The complete variable domain, with remaining parts taken from reference TRBV11-2 and TRBJ2-3, reads EAGVAQSPRYKIIEKRQSVAFWCNPISGHATLYWYQQILGQGPKLLIQFQNNGVVDDSQLPKDRFSAERLKGVDSTLKIQPAKLEDSAVYLCASSLGFSGTDTQYFGPGTRLTVL.

The CDR3 DNA sequence: TGTGCCAGCAGTCCTGGGTCCGAGTACTACGAGCAGTACTTC. As protein: CASSPGSEYYEQYF. This chain joins TRBV6-5 and TRBJ2-7; D not resolved. Germline-derived CDR1 and CDR2 are MNHEY and SVGAGI. The CDR3 has 14 amino acids. The V and J ends lost 5 bases and 3 bases respectively, with 14 bases between them.

This chain joins TRBV27 and TRBJ1-1; D not certain. Germline CDR1 and CDR2: MNHEY and SMNVEV (reference sequence). The germline V and J ends were trimmed by 0 bases and 6 bases, with 11 bases remaining between them. The CDR3 is 14 residues long. CDR3 in DNA: TGTGCCAGCAGTTTATCCGGCAGGACGGCTGAAGCTTTCTTT. Its protein is CASSLSGRTAEAFF.

The rearrangement joins TRBV5-8 to TRBJ1-5; D not resolved. V lost 0 bases to trimming and J lost 8 bases, with 18 bases between them. The CDR3 has 16 residues. Germline values: CDR1 SGHTS, CDR2 YDEGEE. The CDR3 DNA reads TGTGCCAGCAGCTTGGGGCAGGATGATCACTCGGAGCCCCAGCATTTT. Translation gives CASSLGQDDHSEPQHF.

The chain uses TRBV29-1 and TRBJ1-2; tentatively, D is TRBD1 (6 bases). The V and J ends lost 2 bases and 6 bases respectively, with 22 bases between them. The V gene's germline CDR1 is SQVTM and CDR2 ANQGSEA. The CDR3 extends over 16 amino acids. CDR3 in amino acids: CSVEMVVNRDWDGYTF. CDR3 bases: TGCAGCGTTGAAATGGTTGTGAACAGGGACTGGGATGGCTACACCTTC.

This chain uses TRBV7-8 with TRBJ2-7; D may match TRBD1 or TRBD2 (5 bases each). The CDR3 covers 15 residues. Germline-derived CDR1 and CDR2 are SGHVS and FQNEAQ. Trimming took off 4 bases at V and 6 bases at J, with 19 bases between the two ends. CDR3 loop: CASSSLTSSGLEQYF. DNA of the CDR3: TGTGCCAGCAGCTCCCTCACTAGTTCAGGGCTCGAGCAGTACTTC.

The V call is TRBV10-3, the J call TRBJ2-7, with D possibly matching TRBD1 (6 bases). Looked up from germline, CDR1 is ENHRY and CDR2 is SYGVKD. The CDR3 loop spans 18 amino acids. The V and J ends lost 4 bases and 6 bases respectively, with 28 bases between them. The CDR3 DNA reads TGTGCCATCAGTGGCCTTGGGTCTTTGAGGGAGACAGGTCGCGAGCAGTACTTC. It codes for CAISGLGSLRETGREQYF.

Concerning this clone: This sample includes further DNA sequences coding for the same CDR3. V gene TRBV5-1 combines with J gene TRBJ2-7, with TRBD1 as a possible D gene (6 bases). With 2 bases removed from V and 3 bases from J, the gap between germline ends came to 6 bases. Germline V gene sequence: CDR1 SGHRS, CDR2 YFSETQ. CDR3 length equals 12 residues. In DNA, the CDR3 is TGCGCCAGCAGCTTACAGGGCTACGAGCAGTACTTC. This encodes CASSLQGYEQYF. Drawing the rest from reference TRBV5-1 and TRBJ2-7, the complete variable domain is KAGVTQTPRYLIKTRGQQVTLSCSPISGHRSVSWYQQTPGQGLQFLFEYFSETQRNKGNFPGRFSGRQFSNSRSEMNVSTLELGDSALYLCASSLQGYEQYFGPGTRLTVT.

The rearrangement links TRBV29-1 to TRBJ2-7, with a weak D call TRBD2 (6 bases). Deletions cut 4 bases from V and 6 bases from J, with 19 bases between. CDR3 length: 14 amino acids. Germline lookup yields CDR1 SQVTM and CDR2 ANQGSEA. The DNA of the CDR3 is TGCAGCGTTGTAGCGGAGGTCCTCCTGGGCGAGCAGTACTTC. This encodes CSVVAEVLLGEQYF.

The chain combines TRBV4-1 with TRBJ1-2; D is unresolved. This CDR3 is 14 amino acids long. CDR1 MGHRA and CDR2 YSYEKL come from the germline V gene. The ends were cut back, 1 base at V and 1 base at J, with 7 bases in the middle. CDR3 region: CASSQVLGNYGYTF. In nucleotides, the CDR3 is TGCGCCAGCAGCCAAGTGTTAGGTAACTATGGCTACACCTTC.

The chain is built from TRBV7-9 and TRBJ1-3; no clear D gene. Trimming stripped 6 bases from V and 6 bases from J, with 18 bases between. The CDR3 covers 15 residues. The germline gives CDR1 SEHNR, CDR2 FQNEAQ (reference sequence). The CDR3 protein is CASRSTAPGPNTIYF. The CDR3, as DNA: TGTGCCAGCAGGTCAACTGCGCCGGGCCCAAACACCATATATTTT. The whole variable domain, remainder taken from reference TRBV7-9 and TRBJ1-3, is DTGVSQNPRHKITKRGQNVTFRCDPISEHNRLYWYRQTLGQGPEFLTYFQNEAQLEKSRLLSDRFSAERPKGSFSTLEIQRTEQGDSAMYLCASRSTAPGPNTIYFGEGSWLTVV.

The chain combines TRBV6-5 with TRBJ1-2, with 7 nucleotides matching TRBD1. The germline CDR1 and CDR2 sequences are MNHEY and SVGAGI. With 7 bases clipped from V and 7 bases from J, the junction kept 15 bases outside the gene matches. This CDR3 is built from 15 residues. The CDR3 nucleotides read TGTGCCAGCAACCCTAGGACAGGTCTTGATCGTGGCTACACCTTC. This sequence encodes CASNPRTGLDRGYTF.